The following is a TCR beta chain sequence with its context. The data are from a study of blood T cell repertoires in COVID-19. In the study overall: T cells, B-cell-depleted T cells, or PBMCs supplied cDNA or gDNA.

Here immunoSEQ multiplex PCR was the method, and the copy in TCRdb shows in-frame clones only, minus some. The sample holds over 150,000 clones; around 79% are singletons and the top ten take around 1.7%. Trimming took 1 base from V and 2 from J, leaving 14 bases between them. There are 16 residues in the CDR3. Germline values: CDR1 MNHNS, CDR2 SASEGT. The sequenced sample was peripheral blood. V is TRBV6-1 and J is TRBJ1-2; D is possibly TRBD1 (6 bases). The TCR originated in an older man with acute or convalescent COVID-19. The CDR3 here is CASSEEAAGANYGYTF. CDR3 DNA sequence: TGTGCCAGCAGTGAAGAGGCGGCAGGGGCAAACTATGGCTACACCTTC.